The clone carrying this T cell receptor beta chain occurred many times. As yet, its antigen is unknown. The sample belongs to a study of T-cell reconstitution after alpha-beta-depleted transplantation in children. Findings and limits, study-wide: Most T-cell counts and diversity one year after the transplant came from T cells that were newly produced.

Germline CDR1 is MNHEY and CDR2 is SMNVEV (reference sequence). Trimming pared 0 bases from V and 0 bases from J, leaving 9 bases between. There are 15 residues in the CDR3. The library targeted TCRbeta and was prepared with unique molecular identifiers. MiXCR was run by TCRdb on the PCR reads, yielding one entry per CDR3 protein. The data show under 750,000 distinct CDR3 sequences, 20% to 25% seen once. This sequence was found in a boy in the first two years of life who had a stem cell transplant for acute myeloid leukemia, so the T cells may come from the graft donor. V and J are TRBV27 and TRBJ2-7, with a possible D match to TRBD1 (6 bases). The starting material was PBMCs, mostly from graft donor cells, obtained 360 days after TCRalphabeta/CD19-depleted stem cell transplant. CDR3 loop: CASSLSQGSSYEQYF. The DNA for the CDR3 is TGTGCCAGCAGTTTATCCCAGGGGTCCTCCTACGAGCAGTACTTC.